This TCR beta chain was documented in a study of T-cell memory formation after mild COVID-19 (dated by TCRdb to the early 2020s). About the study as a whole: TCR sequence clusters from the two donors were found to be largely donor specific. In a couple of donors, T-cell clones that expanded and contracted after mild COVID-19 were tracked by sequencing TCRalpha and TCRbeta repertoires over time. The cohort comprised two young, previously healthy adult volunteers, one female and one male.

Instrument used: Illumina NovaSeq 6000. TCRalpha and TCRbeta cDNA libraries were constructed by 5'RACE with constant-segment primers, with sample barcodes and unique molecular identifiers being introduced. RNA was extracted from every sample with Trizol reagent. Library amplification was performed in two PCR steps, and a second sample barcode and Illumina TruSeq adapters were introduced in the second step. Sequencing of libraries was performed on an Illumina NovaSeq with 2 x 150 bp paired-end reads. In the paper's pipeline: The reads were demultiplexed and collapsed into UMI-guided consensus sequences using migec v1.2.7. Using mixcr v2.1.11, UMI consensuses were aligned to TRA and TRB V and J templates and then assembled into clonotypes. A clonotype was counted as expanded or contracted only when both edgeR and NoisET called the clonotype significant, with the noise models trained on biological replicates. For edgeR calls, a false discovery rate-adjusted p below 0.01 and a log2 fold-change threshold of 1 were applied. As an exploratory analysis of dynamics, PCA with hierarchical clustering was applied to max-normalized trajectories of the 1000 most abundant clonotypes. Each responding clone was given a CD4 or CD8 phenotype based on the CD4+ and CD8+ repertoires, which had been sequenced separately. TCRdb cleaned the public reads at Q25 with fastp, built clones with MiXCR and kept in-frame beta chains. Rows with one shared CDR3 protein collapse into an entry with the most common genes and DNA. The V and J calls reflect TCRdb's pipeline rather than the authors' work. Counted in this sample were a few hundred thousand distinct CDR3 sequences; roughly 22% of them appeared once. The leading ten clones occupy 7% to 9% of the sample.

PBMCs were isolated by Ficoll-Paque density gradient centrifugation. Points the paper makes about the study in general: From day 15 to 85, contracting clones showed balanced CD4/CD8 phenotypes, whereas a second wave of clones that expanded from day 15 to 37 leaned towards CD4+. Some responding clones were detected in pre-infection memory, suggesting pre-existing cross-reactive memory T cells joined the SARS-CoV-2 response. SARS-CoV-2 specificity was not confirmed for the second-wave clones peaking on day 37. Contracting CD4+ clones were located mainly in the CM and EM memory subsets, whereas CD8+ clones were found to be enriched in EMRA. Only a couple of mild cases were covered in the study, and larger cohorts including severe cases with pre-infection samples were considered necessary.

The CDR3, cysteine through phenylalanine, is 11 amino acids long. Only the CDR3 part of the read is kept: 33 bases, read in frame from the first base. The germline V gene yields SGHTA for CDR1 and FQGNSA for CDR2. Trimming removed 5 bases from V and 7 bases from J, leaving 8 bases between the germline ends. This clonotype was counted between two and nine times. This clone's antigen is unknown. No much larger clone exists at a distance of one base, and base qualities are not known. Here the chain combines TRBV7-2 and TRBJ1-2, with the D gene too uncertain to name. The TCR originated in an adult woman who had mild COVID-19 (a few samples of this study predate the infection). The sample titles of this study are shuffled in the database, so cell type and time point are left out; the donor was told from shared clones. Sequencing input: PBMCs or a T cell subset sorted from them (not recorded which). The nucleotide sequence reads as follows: TGTGCCAGCAGCCAGAGGGTTGGCTACACCTTC. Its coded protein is CASSQRVGYTF.